Each of the 25 T cell receptor beta chains below was sequenced from the same sample in a study of Graves' ophthalmopathy and Graves' hyperthyroidism. Amplification from RNA transcripts yielded the TCR beta CDR3 regions. Following a first-round RT-PCR that used HTBI primers, a second-round multiplex PCR was carried out. One entry per CDR3 protein, called by TCRdb with MiXCR from the multiplex PCR reads. Counted here are 350,000 to 400,000 distinct CDR3 sequences, roughly 15% occurring once; the ten biggest clones make up around 6.6%. What was sequenced was peripheral blood. Receptors originate from a woman under 30 with stable Graves' hyperthyroidism.

In this sample, this clonotype turned up many times. The chain carries TRBV7-8 and TRBJ1-2, with TRBD1 matching 12 bases. The CDR3 totals 14 residues. Germline CDR1 is SGHVS and CDR2 is FQNEAQ. V lost 5 bases, J lost 8 bases, and 6 bases stayed unmatched. The CDR3 nucleotides read TGTGCCAGCAGCCCGGGACAGGGGGCGCCCGGCTACACCTTC. It yields the protein CASSPGQGAPGYTF.

This clonotype was recorded many times. This chain joins TRBV6-5 and TRBJ1-6; no reliable D call. The germline V gene encodes CDR1 MNHEY and CDR2 SVGAGI. V lost 0 bases, J lost 0 bases, and 12 bases lay in between. This CDR3 has 18 residues. The CDR3 nucleotides are TGTGCCAGCAGTTACTCGATAGAGCCTCGCTCCTATAATTCACCCCTCCACTTT. Encoded protein: CASSYSIEPRSYNSPLHF.

Ten or more counts support this clonotype. The DNA for the CDR3 is TGTGCCATAGACAGGGGGGGCGAGACCCAGTACTTC. This gives the protein CAIDRGGETQYF. The V gene is TRBV28, the J gene TRBJ2-5, with 9 bases that match TRBD1. The germline gives CDR1 MDHEN, CDR2 SYDVKM. With V trimmed by 10 bases and J by 5 bases, 5 bases remained unmatched. The CDR3 is made up of 12 amino acids. The variable domain in full, with the rest retrieved from reference TRBV28 and TRBJ2-5, is DVKVTQSSRYLVKRTGEKVFLECVQDMDHENMFWYRQDPGLGLRLIYFSYDVKMKEKGDIPEGYSVSREKKERFSLILESASTNQTSMYLCAIDRGGETQYFGPGTRLLVL.

This clonotype occurred many times. The chain recombines TRBV6-2 or TRBV6-3 with TRBJ2-2; D is uncertain. Trimming removed 2 bases at V and 6 bases at J, with 4 bases between. The CDR3 is 12 residues long. Per the germline V gene, CDR1 is MNHEY and CDR2 is SVGEGT. In nucleotides, the CDR3 is TGTGCCAGCAGTTACAACCCCGGGGAGCTGTTTTTT. It specifies CASSYNPGELFF.

This clonotype was seen ten or more times. The chain joins TRBV6-1 to TRBJ1-6, with D perhaps matching TRBD1 (6 bases). Looked up from germline, CDR1 is MNHNS and CDR2 is SASEGT. CDR3 length: 16 amino acids. Trimming took off 6 bases at V and 6 bases at J, with 18 bases between the two ends. CDR3: CASRSTGLSSNSPLHF. CDR3 sequence (DNA): TGTGCCAGCAGGTCCACAGGGCTCAGCAGTAATTCACCCCTCCACTTT.

This clonotype was picked up many times. The chain uses TRBV12-3 or TRBV12-4 and TRBJ1-1; TRBD1 matches 10 bases. This CDR3 is 15 amino acids long. The V and J ends lost 5 bases and 4 bases, in that order; junction bases with no gene match: 7. Here the CDR3 DNA reads TGTGCCAGCAGTCCCGCGGGACAGGGGAGCACTGAAGCTTTCTTT. This encodes CASSPAGQGSTEAFF.

Many counts were recorded for this clonotype. The J gene is TRBJ2-7, the V gene TRBV6-2 or TRBV6-3; perhaps TRBD1 as D (5 bases). V gave up 5 bases and J gave up 2 bases, with 10 bases separating them. This CDR3 is 13 amino acids long. Germline V gene lookup returns CDR1 MNHEY and CDR2 SVGEGT. The CDR3 region is CASSPPGTYEQYF. In DNA form, the CDR3 reads TGTGCCAGCAGTCCTCCAGGGACCTACGAGCAGTACTTC.

Many counts were recorded for this clonotype. This sequence joins TRBV7-3 and TRBJ2-5, with 10 bases aligning to TRBD1. The CDR3 is 15 residues long. V gave up 5 bases and J gave up 1 base; unmatched junction bases: 4. The V gene's germline CDR1 is SGHTA and CDR2 FQGTGA. In nucleotides, the CDR3 is TGTGCCAGCAGCAGACAGGGGGCGGTCCAAGAGACCCAGTACTTC. Translation gives CASSRQGAVQETQYF.

In its sample, this clonotype was seen many times. The chain has TRBV15 and TRBJ2-2; the D call may be TRBD1 or TRBD2 (6 bases each). The CDR3 sequence is 18 residues long. Per germline, CDR1 LNHNV and CDR2 YYDKDF (reference sequence). Deletions cut 1 base from V and 5 bases from J, with 20 bases between. The CDR3 loop reads CATSRGGRDDLRTGELFF. Here the CDR3 DNA reads TGTGCCACCAGCAGAGGGGGGCGGGACGACTTGAGGACCGGGGAGCTGTTTTTT.

This clonotype has at least ten counts. This chain uses TRBV12-3 or TRBV12-4 with TRBJ1-1; tentative D call: TRBD1 (6 bases). CDR3 length equals 14 residues. The V end was cut by 6 bases, the J end by 4 bases, with 15 bases between. In DNA, the CDR3 is TGTGCCAGCAGACCCCCGACAGGACTCACTGAAGCTTTCTTT. It encodes CASRPPTGLTEAFF.

This clonotype was seen many times. This chain uses TRBV7-6 with TRBJ2-5; perhaps D is TRBD1 or TRBD2 (5 bases each). V lost 1 base and J 2 bases, leaving 11 bases between the germline ends. CDR1 and CDR2 from the germline V gene are SGHVS and FNYEAQ. This CDR3 region has 15 residues. CDR3 sequence (DNA): TGTGCCAGCAGCTTAGTCCGGGGACGGCAAGAGACCCAGTACTTC. It translates to CASSLVRGRQETQYF.

This clonotype appeared many times. V and J are TRBV6-2 or TRBV6-3 and TRBJ1-2, with D possibly TRBD1 on 5 matching bases. Germline values: CDR1 MNHEY, CDR2 SVGEGT. The CDR3 runs 14 residues. The V end lost 6 bases, the J end lost 4 bases, and 15 bases lay between the germline ends. CDR3 bases: TGTGCCAGCAGGCCGGGACCGAAGATCTATGGCTACACCTTC. Its protein is CASRPGPKIYGYTF.

In this sample, this clonotype turned up many times. The chain recombines TRBV12-5 with TRBJ1-1; tentative D call: TRBD1 (5 bases). CDR1 is LGHNT, CDR2 FRNRAP, per germline. Trimming removed 1 base from V and 8 bases from J, with 11 bases in between. The CDR3 runs 13 residues. In DNA, the CDR3 is TGTGCTAGTGGTTTGGGGACATGGGGGGAAGCTTTCTTT. Its translation is CASGLGTWGEAFF.

This clonotype was observed a handful of times. The chain recombines TRBV19 with TRBJ1-2; TRBD1 matches at 8 bases. V lost 5 bases, J lost 1 base, and 12 bases stayed unmatched. This CDR3 has 17 residues. Germline V gene sequence: CDR1 LNHDA, CDR2 SQIVND (reference sequence). CDR3 DNA: TGTGCCAGTAGTTCAATCCTTAGACAGGGGATTAACTATGGCTACACCTTC. Its protein is CASSSILRQGINYGYTF.

This clonotype was picked up many times. The chain couples TRBV12-5 to TRBJ1-5; no clear D gene. In germline, CDR1 is LGHNT, CDR2 FRNRAP. This CDR3 is 11 amino acids long. V lost 3 bases, J lost 9 bases, and 6 bases lay in between. In DNA, the CDR3 is TGTGCTAGTGGTTTATCCTGGCCCCAGCATTTT. Encoded protein: CASGLSWPQHF.

Many counts were recorded for this clonotype. This sequence joins TRBV7-2 and TRBJ2-4; 7 bases are shared with TRBD1. Germline CDR1 is SGHTA and CDR2 is FQGNSA. The ends lost 2 bases at V and 8 bases at J; junction bases unmatched: 6. This CDR3 spans 14 amino acids. The CDR3 sequence is CASSLIRQGHIQYF. CDR3 bases: TGTGCCAGCAGCTTAATCCGACAGGGCCACATTCAGTACTTC.

This clonotype was detected many times. The chain combines TRBV6-5 with TRBJ1-1; possibly TRBD1 for D (5 bases). V shed 10 bases and J shed 5 bases, with 17 bases lying between them. Germline CDR1 MNHEY, CDR2 SVGAGI. The CDR3 has 13 amino acids. The CDR3 DNA follows: TGTGCCATCGCCAGACTCAGGGAGACTGAAGCTTTCTTT. Encoded protein: CAIARLRETEAFF.

In its sample, this clonotype was seen many times. The chain has TRBV12-3 or TRBV12-4 and TRBJ1-1; D might be TRBD1 (6 bases). The CDR3 is 14 residues long. Trimming took off 3 bases at V and 5 bases at J, with 13 bases between the two ends. In nucleotides, the CDR3 is TGTGCCAGCAGTTTCGCAGGGGCTGGGACTGAAGCTTTCTTT. Amino acid sequence: CASSFAGAGTEAFF.

This clonotype was found a few times. The chain couples TRBV6-1 to TRBJ1-2; tentatively, D is TRBD1 (6 bases). Trimming stripped 5 bases from V and 4 bases from J, with 17 bases between. Germline values: CDR1 MNHNS, CDR2 SASEGT. This CDR3 contains 15 residues. This CDR3 is CASSPGGGGAYGYTF. The CDR3 region has the DNA TGTGCCAGCAGTCCGGGGGGTGGGGGCGCCTATGGCTACACCTTC.

This clonotype came up many times. V gene TRBV19 combines with J gene TRBJ1-1; possibly TRBD1 for D (5 bases). Germline V CDR1 and CDR2: LNHDA, SQIVND (reference sequence). The CDR3 length is 14 residues. Trimming shortened V by 8 bases and J by 3 bases, and 16 bases separated the two germline ends. The CDR3 loop is CASYGTPRYTEAFF. DNA for the CDR3: TGTGCCAGTTACGGGACCCCAAGATACACTGAAGCTTTCTTT.

V is TRBV27 and J is TRBJ2-2, with D perhaps TRBD1 (5 bases). The germline V and J ends were trimmed by 4 bases and 4 bases, with 13 bases remaining between them. Germline assignment: CDR1 MNHEY and CDR2 SMNVEV (reference sequence). The CDR3 spans 15 residues. In DNA, the CDR3 is TGTGCCAGCAGTTCTGGGGCCGGAGTCACCGGGGAGCTGTTTTTT. This translates into CASSSGAGVTGELFF.

This clonotype appeared many times. The CDR3 here is CSASGATADDTEAFF. The CDR3 region has the DNA TGCAGTGCTAGTGGGGCCACAGCAGATGACACTGAAGCTTTCTTT. The genes are TRBV20-1 and TRBJ1-1; D may be TRBD1 (5 bases). Trimming cost V 3 bases and J 3 bases, with 17 bases left between them. Germline V gene data show CDR1 as DFQATT and CDR2 as SNEGSKA (reference sequence). The CDR3 runs 15 residues.

At least ten counts were recorded for this clonotype. This chain uses TRBV19 with TRBJ1-5, with a tentative D call TRBD1 (5 bases). Germline V lookup: CDR1 LNHDA, CDR2 SQIVND (reference sequence). V was trimmed by 5 bases and J by 2 bases, leaving 16 bases between them. The CDR3 extends over 16 amino acids. CDR3 amino acids: CASSDRGGFGNQPQHF. The CDR3 nucleotides read TGTGCCAGTAGTGACCGGGGGGGGTTCGGCAATCAGCCCCAGCATTTT.

This clonotype appeared many times. The chain combines TRBV7-2 with TRBJ1-2, with D perhaps matching TRBD1 (5 bases). Between the trimmed V and J ends, which lost 0 bases and 6 bases, there was a span of 14 bases. Germline CDR1 reads SGHTA; CDR2 reads FQGNSA. This CDR3 has 15 residues. CDR3 nucleotides: TGTGCCAGCAGCTTAGCATCCGGGACTCTTAATGGCTACACCTTC. This gives the protein CASSLASGTLNGYTF.

The chain is built from TRBV29-1 and TRBJ2-2, with a tentative D call TRBD2 (5 bases). This CDR3 has 12 amino acids. V lost 0 bases, J lost 11 bases, and 10 bases lay in between. CDR1 and CDR2 from the germline V gene are SQVTM and ANQGSEA. CDR3 DNA: TGCAGCGTTGAAGATAGCGCCAGCGAGCTGTTTTTT. Amino acid sequence: CSVEDSASELFF.